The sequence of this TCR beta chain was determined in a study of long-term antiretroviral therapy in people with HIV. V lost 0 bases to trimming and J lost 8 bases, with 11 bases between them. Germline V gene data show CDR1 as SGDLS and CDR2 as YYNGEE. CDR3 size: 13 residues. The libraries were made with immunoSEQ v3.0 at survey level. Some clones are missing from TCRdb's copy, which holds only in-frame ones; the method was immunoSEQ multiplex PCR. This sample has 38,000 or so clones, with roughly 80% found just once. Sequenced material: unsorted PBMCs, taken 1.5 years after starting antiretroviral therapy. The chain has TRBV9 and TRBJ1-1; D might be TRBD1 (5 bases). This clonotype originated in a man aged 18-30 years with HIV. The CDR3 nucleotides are TGTGCCAGCAGCGTAGCTTTGGGGGGGGAAGCTTTCTTT. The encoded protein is CASSVALGGEAFF.